This T cell receptor beta chain was recorded in a study of identical twins. Regarding the study as a whole: The study found that models underestimated out-of-frame TCR alpha sharing in monozygotic twins.

This clonotype came up a few times. What it recognizes is unknown. The CDR3 sequence is 17 residues long. Germline lookup yields CDR1 KGHDR and CDR2 SFDVKD. J lost 1 base, V lost 5 bases, and 8 bases had no gene match. TCRdb reanalysed the 5' RACE reads using MiXCR and keeps one entry per CDR3 protein. The table records 220,000 or so distinct CDR3 sequences, roughly 7% of them present only once. This same sample was also part of a study on yellow fever vaccine responses in identical twins.

The sample comprised memory (CD45RO+) T cells sorted from blood. The TCR sequence derives from a woman under 30 in good health. The gene calls are TRBV24-1 and TRBJ2-2, with 8 bases matching TRBD1. Here the CDR3 reads CATSAPYGTGNTGELFF. The CDR3 DNA reads as TGTGCCACCAGTGCCCCTTACGGGACAGGGAACACCGGGGAGCTGTTTTTT.